Here is one T cell receptor (beta chain) with its context. Its target is not known. This record comes from a study of monozygotic twins with inflammatory bowel disease. General study results and limits: Healthy co-twins, by inverse Simpson, had higher TCRbeta diversity than their siblings with IBD.

For both chains, the TCRalpha and TCRbeta cDNA went through two nested PCRs of approximately 16 and 10 cycles. Reanalyzing the 5' RACE reads, TCRdb keeps one entry per CDR3 protein, without DNA. The sample's table shows some 170,000 distinct CDR3 sequences. The receptor's source is a human donor with ulcerative colitis or Crohn's disease, or a healthy co-twin of an affected twin (not recorded which). The sample consisted of blood.

CDR3 region: CASSFVSSDRDTQYF. The chain recombines TRBV5-1 with TRBJ2-3. Per the germline V gene, CDR1 is SGHRS and CDR2 is YFSETQ. There are 15 residues in the CDR3.